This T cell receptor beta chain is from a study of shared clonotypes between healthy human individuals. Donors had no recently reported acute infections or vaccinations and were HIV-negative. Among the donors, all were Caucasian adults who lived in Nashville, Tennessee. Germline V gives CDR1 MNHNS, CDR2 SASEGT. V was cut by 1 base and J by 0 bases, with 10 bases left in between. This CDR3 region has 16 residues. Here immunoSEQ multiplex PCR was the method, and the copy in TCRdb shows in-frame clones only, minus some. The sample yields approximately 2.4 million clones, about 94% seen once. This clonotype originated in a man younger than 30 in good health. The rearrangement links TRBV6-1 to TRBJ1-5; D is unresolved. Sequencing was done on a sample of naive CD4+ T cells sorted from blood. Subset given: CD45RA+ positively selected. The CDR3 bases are TGTGCCAGCAGTGAAGGGGCAGGTTATAGCAATCAGCCCCAGCATTTT. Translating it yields CASSEGAGYSNQPQHF.